The TCR beta chain described here comes from a study of glioma-infiltrating T cells after dendritic cell vaccination. Study-wide background: Between the early 2000s and the early 2010s, patients got autologous tumor lysate-pulsed dendritic cell vaccines.

Concerning this clone itself: The antigen is undetermined.

Profiling relied on immunoSEQ multiplex PCR, and the TCRdb table lists in-frame clones only, not all of them. The table records some 73,000 clones, roughly four fifths of them present only once. Germline loops: CDR1 MNHNS, CDR2 SASEGT. The length of the CDR3 is 15 residues. The germline V and J ends were trimmed by 0 bases and 2 bases, with 10 bases remaining between them. Fresh-frozen tumor tissue and more than two years of survival data were available for all. PBMC were collected before vaccination, two weeks after the third vaccination, and at progression. Study outcomes and limitations: Longer survival after dendritic cell vaccination followed higher pretreatment TIL content.

The sample here was blood, taken before dendritic cell vaccination. This sequence originates from a human donor with glioblastoma. This rearrangement joins TRBV6-1 to TRBJ1-2; D call uncertain. CDR3 region: CASSEAALANYGYTF. The CDR3 coding sequence is TGTGCCAGCAGTGAAGCGGCCCTGGCAAACTATGGCTACACCTTC.